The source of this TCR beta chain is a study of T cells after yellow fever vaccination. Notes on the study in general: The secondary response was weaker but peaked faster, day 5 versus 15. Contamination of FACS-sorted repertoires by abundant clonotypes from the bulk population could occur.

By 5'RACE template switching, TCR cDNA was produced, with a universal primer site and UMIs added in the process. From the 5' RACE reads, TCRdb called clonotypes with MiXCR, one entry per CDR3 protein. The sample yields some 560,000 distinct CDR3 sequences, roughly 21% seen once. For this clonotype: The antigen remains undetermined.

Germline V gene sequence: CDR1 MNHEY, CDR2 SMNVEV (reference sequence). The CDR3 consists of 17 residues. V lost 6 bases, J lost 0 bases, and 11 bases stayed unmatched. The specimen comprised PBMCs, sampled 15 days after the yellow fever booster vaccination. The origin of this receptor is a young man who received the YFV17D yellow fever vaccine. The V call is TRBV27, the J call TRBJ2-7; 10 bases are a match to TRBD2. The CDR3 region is CASRRRAGTSASYEQYF. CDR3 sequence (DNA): TGTGCCAGCAGGAGGAGAGCCGGGACTAGCGCCTCCTACGAGCAGTACTTC.